The clone carrying this TCR beta chain was observed at least ten times. What it binds is unknown. The length of the CDR3 is 15 residues. The V segment lost 4 bases and the J segment 4 bases; nucleotides outside the gene matches: 4. CDR1 and CDR2 (germline): SNHLY, FYNNEI. Bone marrow was sampled from every patient at the time of active disease. This specimen belongs to a study of read filtering for tumor transcriptome and immune sequencing. On the study more broadly: Transcriptome libraries were built from DNase-treated RNA. General study findings and limits: This fraction held mixed bone marrow immune cells after CD138-negative sorting. Compared with RNA-seq, IR-seq gave much higher clonotype depth and reliability.

Molecular barcoded adaptors covering alpha/delta and beta/gamma chains were used on approximately 400 ng RNA. TCRdb independently ran MiXCR on the reads; one entry per CDR3 protein. The sample holds 90,000 to 95,000 distinct CDR3 sequences, around a fifth seen once. The receptor was isolated from a donor at least 40 years old with multiple myeloma. Source material: a population of CD138-negative cells sorted from bone marrow. The V and J genes are TRBV2 and TRBJ1-4, with 9 bases matching TRBD1. CDR3 nucleotide sequence: TGTGCCAGCAGTGCCGGGACAGGGAATAATGAAAAACTGTTTTTT. Encoded protein: CASSAGTGNNEKLFF.